This is a list of T cell receptor beta chains from one sample in a study of OX40 agonist ivuxolimab in advanced cancers. Using immunoSEQ multiplex PCR, the repertoire was profiled, and TCRdb retains in-frame clones only, with some absent. The sample has tens of thousands of clones, less than 90% seen once. Material: CD4+ or CD8+ T cells sorted from blood, obtained in a trial of the OX40 agonist ivuxolimab. The receptors here all came from an adult with an advanced solid tumor such as melanoma, head and neck, liver or kidney cancer. The CDR3 runs from the conserved cysteine through the conserved F or W. A D gene is named only where the DNA matches it firmly. Not all rows give a size; the values are once, few, many and, for expanded clones, a class.

v_gene: TRBV14; abundance: -; j_gene: TRBJ2-1; d_gene: TRBD2; CDR3nt: TGTGCCAGCAGCCAAGTTTTAGCGGGACCGGGGGGCAATGAGCAGTTCTTC; CDR3aa: CASSQVLAGPGGNEQFF
v_gene: TRBV18; abundance: -; j_gene: TRBJ2-2; d_gene: TRBD1; CDR3nt: TGTGCCAGCTCACTGGGACAGGGTCCCACCGGGGAGCTGTTTTTT; CDR3aa: CASSLGQGPTGELFF
v_gene: TRBV9; abundance: -; j_gene: TRBJ2-7; d_gene: TRBD1; CDR3nt: TGTGCCAGCAGCGTAGGAGACACAGGGGTTCGCTACGAGCAGTACTTC; CDR3aa: CASSVGDTGVRYEQYF
v_gene: TRBV6-5; abundance: -; j_gene: TRBJ2-5; d_gene: -; CDR3nt: TGTGCCAGCCGCGGTTCGAACGGAGAGACCCAGTACTTC; CDR3aa: CASRGSNGETQYF
v_gene: TRBV6-5; abundance: few; j_gene: TRBJ1-1; d_gene: TRBD1; CDR3nt: TGTGCCAGCAGTAACGTACAGGGGGCCACTGAAGCTTTCTTT; CDR3aa: CASSNVQGATEAFF
v_gene: TRBV19; abundance: -; j_gene: TRBJ2-2; d_gene: TRBD1; CDR3nt: TGTGCCAGTAGTATAGGACAGGGAATCACCGGGGAGCTGTTTTTT; CDR3aa: CASSIGQGITGELFF
v_gene: TRBV10-2; abundance: -; j_gene: TRBJ1-5; d_gene: TRBD1; CDR3nt: TGCGCCAGCAGCGACCGACAGGGGTTCCCCCGGCAGCCCCAGCATTTT; CDR3aa: CASSDRQGFPRQPQHF
v_gene: TRBV10-3; abundance: -; j_gene: TRBJ1-1; d_gene: TRBD1; CDR3nt: TGTGCCATCACTGACAGGGCGGACACTGAAGCTTTCTTT; CDR3aa: CAITDRADTEAFF
v_gene: TRBV6-6; abundance: -; j_gene: TRBJ1-5; d_gene: -; CDR3nt: TGTGCCAGCAGTTACGGAGGACAGCCCCAGCATTTT; CDR3aa: CASSYGGQPQHF
v_gene: TRBV5-6; abundance: few; j_gene: TRBJ1-6; d_gene: -; CDR3nt: TGTGCCAGCAGCTTGCGGCAGGGGTATCGAAATTCACCCCTCCACTTT; CDR3aa: CASSLRQGYRNSPLHF
v_gene: TRBV19; abundance: -; j_gene: TRBJ2-2; d_gene: TRBD2; CDR3nt: TGTGCCAGTAGACTAGCGGGAGGTTCCCCGAACACCGGGGAGCTGTTTTTT; CDR3aa: CASRLAGGSPNTGELFF
v_gene: TRBV12-5; abundance: -; j_gene: TRBJ2-2; d_gene: -; CDR3nt: TGTGCTAGTGGAAGACAGGGAGGGACCGGGGAGCTGTTTTTT; CDR3aa: CASGRQGGTGELFF
v_gene: TRBV6-5; abundance: -; j_gene: TRBJ2-7; d_gene: -; CDR3nt: TGTGCCAGCAGTGAGCCCGAGACCTACGAGCAGTACTTC; CDR3aa: CASSEPETYEQYF
v_gene: TRBV5-6; abundance: -; j_gene: TRBJ2-5; d_gene: TRBD2; CDR3nt: TGTGCCAGCAGCGAGATTTTGCAGCGGGGGGCTCAGGAGACCCAGTACTTC; CDR3aa: CASSEILQRGAQETQYF
v_gene: TRBV29-1; abundance: -; j_gene: TRBJ1-2; d_gene: -; CDR3nt: TGCAGCGCCGGAGCCCAGGGAGACTATGGCTACACCTTC; CDR3aa: CSAGAQGDYGYTF
v_gene: TRBV14; abundance: -; j_gene: TRBJ2-7; d_gene: TRBD1; CDR3nt: TGTGCCAGCAGCCAAGAGGGACAGCACTACGAGCAGTACTTC; CDR3aa: CASSQEGQHYEQYF
v_gene: TRBV7-2; abundance: -; j_gene: TRBJ1-3; d_gene: -; CDR3nt: TGTGCCAGCAGCCCCGGGACCTCTGGAAACACCATATATTTT; CDR3aa: CASSPGTSGNTIYF
v_gene: TRBV28; abundance: few; j_gene: TRBJ1-1; d_gene: TRBD1; CDR3nt: TGTGCCAGCAGCCTGCAGGGGGGGAGGATGAACACTGAAGCTTTCTTT; CDR3aa: CASSLQGGRMNTEAFF
v_gene: TRBV19; abundance: -; j_gene: TRBJ2-2; d_gene: -; CDR3nt: TGTGCCAGTAGTATTAGGAGCTCGTGGGGCACCGGGGAGCTGTTTTTT; CDR3aa: CASSIRSSWGTGELFF
v_gene: TRBV7-8; abundance: -; j_gene: TRBJ1-5; d_gene: -; CDR3nt: TGTGCCAGCAGCTTTCAGGGAAGCTATAGCAATCAGCCCCAGCATTTT; CDR3aa: CASSFQGSYSNQPQHF
v_gene: TRBV2; abundance: few; j_gene: TRBJ2-2; d_gene: -; CDR3nt: TGTGCCAGCAGTGAATTCGGGGCCGGGAACACCGGGGAGCTGTTTTTT; CDR3aa: CASSEFGAGNTGELFF
v_gene: TRBV5-8; abundance: -; j_gene: TRBJ2-3; d_gene: -; CDR3nt: TGTGCCAGCAGCTTGGCCGGGTCAGCGTCAACCTCCCACGATACGCAGTATTTT; CDR3aa: CASSLAGSASTSHDTQYF
v_gene: TRBV4-1; abundance: -; j_gene: TRBJ2-2; d_gene: TRBD2; CDR3nt: TGCGCCAGCAGCCGAACTAGCGGGGGGGCCAGCGGGGAGCTGTTTTTT; CDR3aa: CASSRTSGGASGELFF
v_gene: TRBV19; abundance: -; j_gene: TRBJ2-5; d_gene: TRBD2; CDR3nt: TGTGCCAGCAAGACCTTTCTAGCGGGAGAAGAGACCCAGTACTTC; CDR3aa: CASKTFLAGEETQYF
v_gene: TRBV15; abundance: once; j_gene: TRBJ2-5; d_gene: -; CDR3nt: TGTGCCACCAGCGTTCGGTACCAAGAGACCCAGTACTTC; CDR3aa: CATSVRYQETQYF
v_gene: TRBV6-5; abundance: -; j_gene: TRBJ1-2; d_gene: -; CDR3nt: TGTGCCAGCAGTTCGCAGGGCTTTTATGGCTACACCTTC; CDR3aa: CASSSQGFYGYTF
v_gene: TRBV5-5; abundance: -; j_gene: TRBJ1-1; d_gene: TRBD1; CDR3nt: TGTGCCAGCAGCCTCAGGGGGCGGGAAGCTTTCTTT; CDR3aa: CASSLRGREAFF
v_gene: TRBV2; abundance: -; j_gene: TRBJ1-3; d_gene: -; CDR3nt: TGTGCCAGCAGTGGACAGGTTGGAAACACCATATATTTT; CDR3aa: CASSGQVGNTIYF
v_gene: TRBV10-2; abundance: few; j_gene: TRBJ1-4; d_gene: -; CDR3nt: TGCGCCAGCAGTGACCAGGGTAGTGAAAAACTGTTTTTT; CDR3aa: CASSDQGSEKLFF
v_gene: TRBV19; abundance: -; j_gene: TRBJ2-6; d_gene: -; CDR3nt: TGTGCCAGTAGTTTAGACGGGGGAAGCTCTGGGGCCAACGTCCTGACTTTC; CDR3aa: CASSLDGGSSGANVLTF
v_gene: TRBV6-5; abundance: -; j_gene: TRBJ1-5; d_gene: TRBD1; CDR3nt: TGTGCCAGCAGCCGACAGGGTGGCAATCAGCCCCAGCATTTT; CDR3aa: CASSRQGGNQPQHF
v_gene: TRBV18; abundance: -; j_gene: TRBJ2-5; d_gene: TRBD2; CDR3nt: TGTGCCAGCTCACCAGAGGCGGGAGCGCGTGAGACCCAGTACTTC; CDR3aa: CASSPEAGARETQYF
v_gene: TRBV25-1; abundance: -; j_gene: TRBJ2-3; d_gene: -; CDR3nt: TGTGCCAGCAGTAAGCGGGCCACTAGCACAGATACGCAGTATTTT; CDR3aa: CASSKRATSTDTQYF